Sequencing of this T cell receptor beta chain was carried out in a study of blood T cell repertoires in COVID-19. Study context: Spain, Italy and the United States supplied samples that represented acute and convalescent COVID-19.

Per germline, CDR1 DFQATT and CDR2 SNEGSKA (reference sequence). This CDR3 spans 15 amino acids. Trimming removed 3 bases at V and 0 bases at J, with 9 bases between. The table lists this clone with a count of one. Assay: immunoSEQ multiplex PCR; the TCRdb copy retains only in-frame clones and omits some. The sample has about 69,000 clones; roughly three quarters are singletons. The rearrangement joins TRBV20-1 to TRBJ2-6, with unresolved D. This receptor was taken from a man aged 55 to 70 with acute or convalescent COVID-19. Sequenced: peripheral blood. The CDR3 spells CSASSSYSGANVLTF. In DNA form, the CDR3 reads TGCAGTGCTAGTAGTAGCTACTCTGGGGCCAACGTCCTGACTTTC.